The 15 T cell receptor beta chains given below trace back to one sample, sequenced in a study of T-cell memory formation after mild COVID-19. TCRdb processed the 5' RACE reads anew with MiXCR; each CDR3 protein has one entry. Of roughly 310,000 distinct CDR3 sequences listed, roughly 15% were seen once; the top ten hold around 22%. What was sequenced was PBMCs or a T cell subset sorted from them (not recorded which). Source of these receptors: a man between 18 and 29 years old who had mild COVID-19 (a few samples of this study predate the infection). Cell type and time point are not known.

This clonotype appeared a few times. The chain carries TRBV4-2 and TRBJ2-7, with no clear D. V lost 0 bases and J lost 3, with 12 bases in between. The germline CDR1 and CDR2 sequences are LGHNA and YNFKEQ. The CDR3 contains 15 residues. In DNA, the CDR3 is TGTGCCAGCAGCCAAGACGGACGGAGATACTACGAGCAGTACTTC. This sequence encodes CASSQDGRRYYEQYF.

This sequence joins TRBV20-1 and TRBJ2-4; D gene unclear. The V and J ends lost 3 bases and 0 bases respectively, with 6 bases between them. This CDR3 is 13 amino acids long. Germline V gives CDR1 DFQATT, CDR2 SNEGSKA (reference sequence). The DNA of the CDR3 is TGCAGTGCTAGGAGGCTAGCCAAAAACATTCAGTACTTC. Its protein is CSARRLAKNIQYF.

This clonotype was observed many times. The chain recombines TRBV7-8 with TRBJ2-3; D remains unclear. Germline V lookup: CDR1 SGHVS, CDR2 FQNEAQ. V was clipped by 5 bases and J by 4 bases, with 7 bases between them. The CDR3 has 12 residues. The CDR3: CASSPGADTQYF. As DNA, the CDR3 is TGTGCCAGCAGCCCGGGTGCAGATACGCAGTATTTT.

This clonotype came up a few times. The CDR3 here is CASSDATDPYQPQHF. The CDR3 bases are TGTGCCAGCAGTGATGCAACAGATCCTTACCAGCCCCAGCATTTT. The chain links TRBV2 to TRBJ1-5; D is uncertain. This CDR3 has 15 amino acids. The V end lost 3 bases, the J end lost 7 bases, and 16 bases lay between the germline ends. Germline assignment: CDR1 SNHLY and CDR2 FYNNEI.

This chain uses TRBV4-1 with TRBJ1-5; D unclear. This CDR3 contains 15 residues. Trimming shortened V by 0 bases and J by 4 bases, and 10 bases separated the two germline ends. In germline, CDR1 is MGHRA, CDR2 YSYEKL. This CDR3 is CASSQDIGGNQPQHF. In nucleotides, the CDR3 is TGCGCCAGCAGCCAAGATATAGGCGGAAATCAGCCCCAGCATTTT.

The J gene is TRBJ1-1, the V gene TRBV7-2; D gene unclear. Trimming pared 4 bases from V and 7 bases from J, leaving 10 bases between. CDR1 and CDR2 from the germline V gene are SGHTA and FQGNSA. The CDR3 spans 12 residues. The CDR3 DNA follows: TGTGCCAGCAGCTCACTAGGCGGTGAAGCTTTCTTT. This encodes CASSSLGGEAFF.

This clonotype was detected a few times. This chain uses TRBV4-2 with TRBJ1-5; unclear D gene. V was pared by 0 bases and J by 2 bases, with 14 bases between. The length of the CDR3 is 17 residues. Per the germline V gene, CDR1 is LGHNA and CDR2 is YNFKEQ. The CDR3 sequence is CASSQDRVSRGNQPQHF. The CDR3 DNA sequence: TGTGCCAGCAGCCAAGATAGGGTGTCGCGGGGCAATCAGCCCCAGCATTTT.

This clonotype was observed many times. V usage is TRBV10-2 and J usage is TRBJ2-4, with D perhaps matching TRBD2 (5 bases). The length of the CDR3 is 17 residues. Per the germline V gene, CDR1 is WSHSY and CDR2 is SAAADI. The V end lost 5 bases, the J end lost 0 bases, and 17 bases lay between the germline ends. Here the CDR3 reads CASSKSLIGLAKNIQYF. DNA for the CDR3: TGCGCCAGCAGTAAGAGCCTCATAGGACTAGCCAAAAACATTCAGTACTTC.

The V call is TRBV14, the J call TRBJ1-1; D is unclear. V lost 4 bases, J lost 1 base, and 13 bases lay in between. The CDR3 has 15 amino acids. Germline values: CDR1 SGHDN, CDR2 FVKESK. In nucleotides, the CDR3 is TGTGCCAGCAGCCGCCGGCGATCGGGGAACACTGAAGCTTTCTTT. It is translated as CASSRRRSGNTEAFF.

This sequence joins TRBV27 and TRBJ1-2, with TRBD1 matching 7 bases. CDR1 and CDR2 (germline): MNHEY, SMNVEV (reference sequence). This CDR3 has 15 residues. The V gene end was trimmed by 8 bases and the J gene end by 2 bases; junction bases not matched to a gene: 11. The CDR3 DNA reads as TGTGCCAGCGGCGGGACACCAGGGGGGAACTATGGCTACACCTTC. Its translation is CASGGTPGGNYGYTF.

This clonotype showed up many times. V and J are TRBV25-1 and TRBJ2-2; D possibly uses TRBD1 or TRBD2 (5 bases each). Trimming shortened V by 6 bases and J by 3 bases, and 5 bases separated the two germline ends. CDR1 and CDR2 (germline): MGHDK, SYGVNS. The CDR3 spans 12 residues. The CDR3, as DNA: TGTGCCAGCAGGGGGGACACCGGGGAGCTGTTTTTT. This gives the protein CASRGDTGELFF.

This clonotype has a handful of counts. The V call is TRBV9, the J call TRBJ1-1; D ambiguous. Germline lookup yields CDR1 SGDLS and CDR2 YYNGEE. Trimming removed 0 bases at V and 1 base at J, with 10 bases between. The CDR3 spans 15 residues. CDR3 loop: CASSVDGQPNTEAFF. The CDR3 DNA is TGTGCCAGCAGCGTAGATGGGCAGCCGAACACTGAAGCTTTCTTT.

The V and J genes are TRBV30 and TRBJ2-7, with D possibly being TRBD1 or TRBD2 (6 bases each). Trimming shortened V by 3 bases and J by 2 bases, and 8 bases separated the two germline ends. Germline V gene lookup returns CDR1 GTSNPN and CDR2 SVGIG (reference sequence). The CDR3 covers 12 residues. The DNA for the CDR3 is TGTGCCTGGAGCCGGGGGCCCTACGAGCAGTACTTC. Protein: CAWSRGPYEQYF.

The J gene is TRBJ2-3, the V gene TRBV11-2; 15 positions match TRBD2. The CDR3 is made up of 18 amino acids. V lost 7 bases and J lost 5; bases outside the gene matches: 13. Germline lookup yields CDR1 SGHAT and CDR2 FQNNGV. The CDR3 spells CASTGLAGGPSAVDTQYF. CDR3 DNA: TGTGCCAGCACCGGACTAGCGGGGGGGCCGTCGGCGGTAGATACGCAGTATTTT.

This clonotype was seen many times. The V call is TRBV3-1, the J call TRBJ2-3, with a tentative D call TRBD2 (6 bases). This CDR3 contains 15 residues. The V gene's germline CDR1 is LGHDT and CDR2 YNNKEL (reference sequence). V shed 6 bases and J shed 0 bases, with 13 bases lying between them. CDR3 DNA sequence: TGTGCCAGCAGTCAAAGGGGACTTAGCACAGATACGCAGTATTTT. Translated: CASSQRGLSTDTQYF.